Here is one T cell receptor beta chain with its context. The sample comes from a study of blood T cell repertoires in COVID-19. CDR3 length: 17 residues. Trimming pared 4 bases from V and 0 bases from J, leaving 13 bases between. The germline CDR1 and CDR2 sequences are SGHNT and YENEEA. Sequenced by immunoSEQ multiplex PCR; TCRdb stores in-frame clones only, minus some. The sample includes about 240,000 clones, 86% of them seen just once. This chain links TRBV11-3 with TRBJ2-6; D gene unclear. Sequencing was performed on peripheral blood. This sequence originates from a man between 60 and 75 years old with acute or convalescent COVID-19. The DNA of the CDR3 is TGTGCCAGCAGCTCTTCATTTGTTAGCTCTGGGGCCAACGTCCTGACTTTC. As protein: CASSSSFVSSGANVLTF.